The next 26 T cell receptor beta chains were all read from a single sample in a study of cytomegalovirus exposure and HLA in healthy donors. A multiplex PCR was run with 60 Vbeta primers and 13 Jbeta primers. Data came from immunoSEQ multiplex PCR; TCRdb stores just in-frame clones and leaves some out. The sample holds roughly 82,000 clones; approximately 70% are singletons and the top ten take roughly 11%. Sequencing input: PBMCs. The receptors originated from a middle-aged woman in good health and CMV-seropositive.

This rearrangement joins TRBV2 to TRBJ1-5; D not resolved. V was cut by 6 bases and J by 4 bases, with 10 bases left in between. This CDR3 is 13 amino acids long. In germline, CDR1 is SNHLY, CDR2 FYNNEI. CDR3 DNA sequence: TGTGCCAGCAGCGCCCAGATTAATCAGCCCCAGCATTTT. Translation gives CASSAQINQPQHF. The full variable domain, completed using reference TRBV2 and TRBJ1-5, is EPEVTQTPSHQVTQMGQEVILRCVPISNHLYFYWYRQILGQKVEFLVSFYNNEISEKSEIFDDQFSVERPDGSNFTLKIRSTKLEDSAMYFCASSAQINQPQHFGDGTRLSIL.

V and J are TRBV15 and TRBJ1-2; 9 nucleotides align to TRBD1. The junction had 9 bases not matched to a gene; V was cut back by 5 bases and J by 2 bases. Germline V gene sequence: CDR1 LNHNV, CDR2 YYDKDF (reference sequence). The CDR3 has 16 amino acids. The CDR3 loop is CATSVAGQGRNYGYTF. The CDR3 nucleotides are TGTGCCACCAGCGTCGCGGGACAGGGAAGGAACTATGGCTACACCTTC.

This chain uses TRBV28 with TRBJ1-1, with 8 bases lining up with TRBD1. The trim removed 3 bases at V and 3 bases at J, leaving 12 bases unmatched. The CDR3 runs to 17 residues. Germline CDR1 and CDR2: MDHEN and SYDVKM. The CDR3 DNA reads as TGTGCCAGCAGTTTGGGTGGACAGGGTGACGGGTACACTGAAGCTTTCTTT. It translates to CASSLGGQGDGYTEAFF.

The chain joins TRBV4-3 to TRBJ2-7; 7 bases line up with TRBD1. V shed 1 base and J 5 bases; nucleotides not matched to a gene: 11. Germline V gives CDR1 LGHNA, CDR2 YSLEER. CDR3 length: 16 residues. The CDR3 nucleotides are TGCGCCAGCAGCCAAGTCGGTACAGGGGCTGGCCACGAGCAGTACTTC. Translation: CASSQVGTGAGHEQYF.

This clone turned up a few times. The chain couples TRBV10-3 to TRBJ1-1, with 10 bases identical to TRBD1. The CDR3 spans 15 residues. J gave up 5 bases and V 2 bases, and 5 bases lay outside the gene matches. In germline, CDR1 is ENHRY, CDR2 SYGVKD. CDR3 loop: CAISEGQGGRTEAFF. In DNA, the CDR3 is TGTGCCATCAGTGAGGGACAGGGGGGGCGGACTGAAGCTTTCTTT.

The chain uses TRBV4-2 and TRBJ2-5, with a weak D call TRBD2 (5 bases). V shed 0 bases and J shed 2 bases, with 13 bases lying between them. Per germline, CDR1 LGHNA and CDR2 YNFKEQ. This CDR3 is built from 16 residues. The CDR3 sequence is CASSQEMRASQETQYF. The DNA for the CDR3 is TGTGCCAGCAGCCAAGAGATGCGGGCTTCACAAGAGACCCAGTACTTC.

The chain carries TRBV5-1 and TRBJ1-2, with TRBD1 identical over 10 bases. V shed 8 bases, J shed 3 bases, and the junction held 10 bases outside the gene matches. The CDR3 totals 15 residues. Germline assignment: CDR1 SGHRS and CDR2 YFSETQ. The CDR3 nucleotides are TGCGCCAGTAACAAGGGGGGGACAGGGGACTATGGCTACACCTTC. The encoded protein is CASNKGGTGDYGYTF. The full variable domain, completed using reference TRBV5-1 and TRBJ1-2, is KAGVTQTPRYLIKTRGQQVTLSCSPISGHRSVSWYQQTPGQGLQFLFEYFSETQRNKGNFPGRFSGRQFSNSRSEMNVSTLELGDSALYLCASNKGGTGDYGYTFGSGTRLTVV.

This clone occurred a few times. The chain is built from TRBV2 and TRBJ2-6; weak D call: TRBD1 (5 bases). V gave up 6 bases and J gave up 2 bases, with 11 bases separating them. Per the germline V gene, CDR1 is SNHLY and CDR2 is FYNNEI. The CDR3 runs 15 residues. CDR3 nucleotide sequence: TGTGCCAGCAGGGAACAGGTCCCTGGGGCCAACGTCCTGACTTTC. Residues: CASREQVPGANVLTF.

The rearrangement links TRBV10-3 to TRBJ1-2, with 8 bases fitting TRBD1. CDR3 length equals 21 residues. CDR1 and CDR2 (germline): ENHRY, SYGVKD. With 6 bases clipped from V and 1 base from J, the junction kept 25 bases outside the gene matches. In DNA, the CDR3 is TGTGCCATCAGCCCTCGACCTATTACAGAGACAGGGGTGGAAGGTAACTATGGCTACACCTTC. It is translated as CAISPRPITETGVEGNYGYTF.

This chain links TRBV30 with TRBJ2-5; 11 bases match TRBD2. The CDR3 is 17 amino acids. Trimming took 2 bases from V and 0 from J; bases not matched to a gene: 8. CDR1 is GTSNPN, CDR2 SVGIG, per germline (reference sequence). The CDR3 reads CAWSRPGTSGNQETQYF. CDR3 coding DNA: TGTGCCTGGAGTCGTCCCGGGACTAGCGGCAACCAAGAGACCCAGTACTTC. The complete variable domain, with remaining parts taken from reference TRBV30 and TRBJ2-5, reads SQTIHQWPATLVQPVGSPLSLECTVEGTSNPNLYWYRQAAGRGLQLLFYSVGIGQISSEVPQNLSASRPQDRQFILSSKKLLLSDSGFYLCAWSRPGTSGNQETQYFGPGTRLLVL.

The V and J genes are TRBV10-3 and TRBJ1-3, with TRBD1 as a possible D gene (6 bases). The germline V and J ends were trimmed by 5 bases and 4 bases, with 15 bases remaining between them. From germline, CDR1 is ENHRY and CDR2 SYGVKD. The CDR3 contains 15 residues. CDR3 coding DNA: TGTGCCATCAGTCCCACAGGGAGTATCGGAAACACCATATATTTT. It encodes CAISPTGSIGNTIYF.

The table lists this clone with many counts. This sequence joins TRBV5-1 and TRBJ2-6; no definite D call. The V gene's germline CDR1 is SGHRS and CDR2 YFSETQ. The CDR3 is 12 residues long. V lost 0 bases and J lost 11, with 6 bases in between. CDR3 DNA: TGCGCCAGCAGCTTGGCCCGTGACGTCCTGACTTTC. Residues: CASSLARDVLTF.

This chain links TRBV5-6 with TRBJ2-7; D remains unclear. With 1 base removed from V and 6 bases from J, the gap between germline ends came to 8 bases. Germline CDR1 is SGHDT and CDR2 is YYEEEE. The CDR3 totals 12 residues. The CDR3 nucleotides read TGTGCCAGCAGCTTGAGTCGAGGCGAGCAGTACTTC. Its translation: CASSLSRGEQYF.

This clone came up once. The chain joins TRBV30 to TRBJ2-5; tentative D call: TRBD1 (7 bases). The germline V and J ends were trimmed by 2 bases and 4 bases, with 11 bases remaining between them. This CDR3 is 13 amino acids long. CDR1 is GTSNPN, CDR2 SVGIG, per germline (reference sequence). CDR3 amino acids: CAWSRRGRETQYF. In nucleotides, the CDR3 is TGTGCCTGGAGTAGGAGGGGGCGAGAGACCCAGTACTTC. Based on the CDR3 plus reference TRBV30 and TRBJ2-5, the full variable domain is SQTIHQWPATLVQPVGSPLSLECTVEGTSNPNLYWYRQAAGRGLQLLFYSVGIGQISSEVPQNLSASRPQDRQFILSSKKLLLSDSGFYLCAWSRRGRETQYFGPGTRLLVL.

This chain links TRBV6-5 with TRBJ2-7, with unresolved D. Trimming cost V 5 bases and J 2 bases, with 4 bases left between them. Germline values: CDR1 MNHEY, CDR2 SVGAGI. This CDR3 is 11 amino acids long. CDR3 region: CASSNTYEQYF. As DNA, the CDR3 is TGTGCCAGCAGTAATACCTACGAGCAGTACTTC.

The J gene is TRBJ2-2, the V gene TRBV30, with D perhaps matching TRBD1 (6 bases). The CDR3 length is 13 residues. Germline V gene data show CDR1 as GTSNPN and CDR2 as SVGIG (reference sequence). With 4 bases removed from V and 2 bases from J, the gap between germline ends came to 8 bases. The DNA of the CDR3 is TGTGCCTGGACGACAGGCAACACCGGGGAGCTGTTTTTT. It codes for CAWTTGNTGELFF.

This sequence joins TRBV6-5 and TRBJ2-2; unclear D gene. Germline values: CDR1 MNHEY, CDR2 SVGAGI. The CDR3 loop spans 13 amino acids. Trimming removed 10 bases at V and 3 bases at J, with 12 bases between. CDR3 nucleotide sequence: TGTGCCACCAGCTCCCAGGACACCGGGGAGCTGTTTTTT. Translating gives CATSSQDTGELFF.

The gene calls are TRBV7-2 and TRBJ1-2; D is ambiguous. The length of the CDR3 is 13 residues. Trimming shortened V by 5 bases and J by 8 bases, and 15 bases separated the two germline ends. Germline loops: CDR1 SGHTA, CDR2 FQGNSA. CDR3 nucleotide sequence: TGTGCCAGCAGCCCCGGTCAGCCCGGGGGCTACACCTTC. This gives the protein CASSPGQPGGYTF.

In this sample, this clone turned up a few times. J is TRBJ1-5 and V is TRBV7-9; D unclear. This CDR3 contains 14 residues. Germline V lookup: CDR1 SEHNR, CDR2 FQNEAQ (reference sequence). The ends were cut back, 3 bases at V and 0 bases at J, with 6 bases in the middle. The CDR3 DNA reads as TGTGCCAGCAGCTTCCTAGATAGCAATCAGCCCCAGCATTTT. Residues: CASSFLDSNQPQHF.

The J gene is TRBJ1-4, the V gene TRBV27, with TRBD1 identical over 9 bases. This CDR3 region has 14 residues. Trimming at V came to 6 bases and at J to 6 bases, leaving 5 bases not matched to a gene. Germline loops: CDR1 MNHEY, CDR2 SMNVEV (reference sequence). DNA for the CDR3: TGTGCCAGCAGCCCCGACAGGGGGTATGAAAAACTGTTTTTT. Translation: CASSPDRGYEKLFF.

The chain couples TRBV6-5 to TRBJ2-4; 9 nucleotides line up with TRBD1. Germline V gives CDR1 MNHEY, CDR2 SVGAGI. The CDR3 covers 15 residues. V was pared by 2 bases and J by 5 bases, with 4 bases of the junction left unmatched. The CDR3 loop reads CASSYMGQGQNIQYF. CDR3 bases: TGTGCCAGCAGTTACATGGGACAGGGCCAAAACATTCAGTACTTC.

The V call is TRBV5-3, the J call TRBJ2-3; TRBD2 might be the D (5 bases). TRBV5-3 is classed as an ORF, of uncertain function. Trimming cost V 9 bases and J 4 bases, with 15 bases left between them. CDR3 length: 13 amino acids. The CDR3 nucleotides read TGTGCCACCCGTCGGAGGCCGCCAGATACGCAGTATTTT. This sequence encodes CATRRRPPDTQYF.

This clone has a handful of counts. V and J are TRBV4-1 and TRBJ1-2; D is undetermined. Deletions cut 0 bases from V and 1 base from J, with 9 bases between. The germline CDR1 and CDR2 sequences are MGHRA and YSYEKL. The CDR3 has 15 residues. Here the CDR3 DNA reads TGCGCCAGCAGCCAAGAGCAGGTTATTAACTATGGCTACACCTTC. Protein: CASSQEQVINYGYTF.

This chain uses TRBV14 with TRBJ1-1, with D perhaps TRBD1 (6 bases). CDR3 length equals 15 residues. Germline values: CDR1 SGHDN, CDR2 FVKESK. V was cut by 1 base and J by 3 bases, with 12 bases left in between. CDR3 in DNA: TGTGCCAGCAGCCAAGTCGGGGCAGGGGACACTGAAGCTTTCTTT. Encoded protein: CASSQVGAGDTEAFF.

The chain recombines TRBV30 with TRBJ2-7, with 7 bases lining up with TRBD2. Trimming at V came to 0 bases and at J to 4 bases, leaving 9 bases not matched to a gene. Germline lookup yields CDR1 GTSNPN and CDR2 SVGIG (reference sequence). The CDR3 loop spans 15 amino acids. Written as DNA, the CDR3 is TGTGCCTGGAGTGTTGCGGGAGCCCTCTTATACGAGCAGTACTTC. Residues: CAWSVAGALLYEQYF.

The chain recombines TRBV5-1 with TRBJ2-3; 9 bases fit TRBD2. The CDR3 covers 14 residues. The junction had 6 bases not matched to a gene; V was cut back by 4 bases and J by 6 bases. The V gene's germline CDR1 is SGHRS and CDR2 YFSETQ. The chain's CDR3 is CASSVREGPDTQYF. The CDR3 bases are TGCGCCAGCAGCGTGCGGGAGGGCCCCGATACGCAGTATTTT.